This T cell receptor beta chain was sequenced during a study of blood T cell repertoires in COVID-19. TCRdb's copy holds only in-frame clones and misses some; the assay was immunoSEQ multiplex PCR. There are about 220,000 clones in the sample; around four fifths occur only once, and about 5.6% lies in the top ten. This clone appeared a single time. The receptor was isolated from a woman in her seventies with COVID-19, enrolled during active disease. Material for sequencing was peripheral blood.

The CDR3: CSVGSGTDTQYF. CDR3 bases: TGCAGCGTTGGGAGCGGCACAGATACGCAGTATTTT. The rearrangement uses TRBV29-1 and TRBJ2-3; unclear D gene. This CDR3 is built from 12 residues. Germline V gene lookup returns CDR1 SQVTM and CDR2 ANQGSEA. With 4 bases removed from V and 1 base from J, the gap between germline ends came to 6 bases.